Following are 14 T cell receptor beta chains from one sample sequenced in a study of T cell responses to AZD1222 COVID-19 vaccine. TCRdb keeps only in-frame clones here, not all; method: immunoSEQ multiplex PCR. The sample includes tens of thousands of clones, 80% to 90% of them seen just once. The source was peripheral blood, collected on day 0 of AZD1222 vaccination. Receptors were obtained from an adult in good health.

The V gene is TRBV18, the J gene TRBJ2-7; D is ambiguous. V lost 3 bases, J lost 0 bases, and 9 bases lay in between. The CDR3 runs to 14 residues. Per the germline V gene, CDR1 is KGHSH and CDR2 is LQKENI. The CDR3 sequence: CASSPQTSSYEQYF. DNA for the CDR3: TGTGCCAGCTCACCTCAAACAAGCTCCTACGAGCAGTACTTC.

The chain joins TRBV6-4 to TRBJ2-2; D remains unclear. V was pared by 4 bases and J by 5 bases, with 11 bases between. This CDR3 is built from 14 residues. In germline, CDR1 is MRHNA, CDR2 SNTAGT. Written as DNA, the CDR3 is TGTGCCAGCAGTGCGATCCTCGGAACCGGGGAGCTGTTTTTT. Its translation is CASSAILGTGELFF.

The chain uses TRBV28 and TRBJ1-2; unclear D gene. The CDR3 is 14 residues long. V was shortened by 7 bases and J by 4 bases, with 16 bases between the two germline ends. CDR1 is MDHEN and CDR2 is SYDVKM in the germline V gene. In DNA form, the CDR3 reads TGTGCCAGCAATGAGGGCCCGGAGGTCTATGGCTACACCTTC. Translating it yields CASNEGPEVYGYTF.

A single count supports this clone. The rearrangement joins TRBV10-1 to TRBJ2-1; TRBD1 is a possible D gene (5 bases). Germline loops: CDR1 WNHNN, CDR2 SYGVQD (reference sequence). CDR3 length equals 14 residues. V was clipped by 3 bases and J by 5 bases, with 11 bases between them. The CDR3 region has the DNA TGCGCCAGCAGTGAAAAGACAGAAAACAATGAGCAGTTCTTC. Translation: CASSEKTENNEQFF.

On this clone: An end of the junction does not agree with germline; a read error may underlie this. Written as DNA, the CDR3 is TGCGCCAGCAGCCAAGACAGGGCTTTTTTTGCCTTC. Its protein is CASSQDRAFFAF. The V and J genes are TRBV4-3 and TRBJ1-2, with a weak D call TRBD1 (5 bases). This CDR3 spans 12 amino acids. Per the germline V gene, CDR1 is LGHNA and CDR2 is YSLEER.

This sequence joins TRBV11-3 and TRBJ2-5; D is undetermined. V was clipped by 3 bases and J by 2 bases, with 7 bases between them. Germline V lookup: CDR1 SGHNT, CDR2 YENEEA. The CDR3 length is 13 residues. The CDR3 protein is CASSFQDQETQYF. In DNA form, the CDR3 reads TGTGCCAGCAGCTTTCAGGATCAAGAGACCCAGTACTTC.

The chain links TRBV19 to TRBJ2-3, with D perhaps TRBD2 (6 bases). The CDR3 spans 15 residues. Germline assignment: CDR1 LNHDA and CDR2 SQIVND (reference sequence). The V and J ends lost 6 bases and 1 base respectively, with 14 bases between them. The CDR3: CASRQEGLGTDTQYF. CDR3 nucleotide sequence: TGTGCCAGTAGACAGGAGGGGTTAGGCACAGATACGCAGTATTTT.

The V gene is TRBV12-3 or TRBV12-4, the J gene TRBJ1-2; 9 positions match TRBD1. The CDR3 is made up of 13 amino acids. Trimming removed 3 bases from V and 8 bases from J; junction bases left unmatched: 4. The CDR3 sequence: CASSFTGGEGYTF. The CDR3 coding sequence is TGTGCCAGCAGTTTCACAGGGGGCGAGGGCTACACCTTC.

This sequence joins TRBV7-3 and TRBJ2-3; D may be TRBD2 (7 bases). This CDR3 has 15 residues. Trimming took 7 bases from V and 7 from J, leaving 21 bases between them. Looked up from germline, CDR1 is SGHTA and CDR2 is FQGTGA. CDR3 residues: CASTAGGAPANTQYF. The DNA of the CDR3 is TGTGCCAGCACCGCTGGGGGGGCGCCGGCGAATACGCAGTATTTT.

CDR3 nucleotide sequence: TGTGCCAGCAGCTTATCCGGGCCTTATAATTCACCCCTCCACTTT. Translation: CASSLSGPYNSPLHF. The chain carries TRBV11-2 and TRBJ1-6; no firm D call. Germline V gene sequence: CDR1 SGHAT, CDR2 FQNNGV. There are 15 residues in the CDR3. Trimming stripped 2 bases from V and 4 bases from J, with 9 bases between.

V usage is TRBV9 and J usage is TRBJ2-7, with D perhaps assigned TRBD1 or TRBD2 (5 bases each). The CDR3 loop spans 13 amino acids. The germline V gene encodes CDR1 SGDLS and CDR2 YYNGEE. Deletions cut 3 bases from V and 5 bases from J, with 12 bases between. The chain's CDR3 is CASSDRVGDEQYF. The CDR3 bases are TGTGCCAGCAGCGACCGGGTGGGGGACGAGCAGTACTTC.

This sequence joins TRBV11-1 and TRBJ1-3; no definite D call. Germline CDR1 SGHAT, CDR2 FQDESV (reference sequence). CDR3 length: 14 residues. Trimming pared 3 bases from V and 6 bases from J, leaving 12 bases between. The CDR3 protein is CASSFTATANTIYF. In DNA form, the CDR3 reads TGTGCCAGCAGCTTCACAGCCACCGCAAACACCATATATTTT.

The sample holds one count of this clone. DNA of the CDR3: TGTGCCAGCTCACCCTCGAGAAACAGGGGGGGCACTGAAGCTTTCTTT. Its translation is CASSPSRNRGGTEAFF. The chain is built from TRBV18 and TRBJ1-1; 8 bases fit TRBD1. The V and J ends lost 3 bases and 4 bases, in that order; junction bases with no gene match: 10. The germline CDR1 and CDR2 sequences are KGHSH and LQKENI. This CDR3 comprises 16 residues.

The chain recombines TRBV7-3 with TRBJ2-3; D unresolved. Germline V lookup: CDR1 SGHTA, CDR2 FQGTGA. The CDR3 contains 13 residues. Trimming took 0 bases from V and 10 from J, leaving 11 bases between them. The chain's CDR3 is CASSLTYLSPQYF. The DNA of the CDR3 is TGTGCCAGCAGCTTAACGTACCTTAGTCCGCAGTATTTT.